This T cell receptor (beta chain) was sequenced for a study of blood T cell repertoires in COVID-19. Looking at the study overall: Sample material is recorded as cDNA or gDNA derived from T cells, B-cell-depleted T cells, or PBMCs.

Per the germline V gene, CDR1 is LGHNT and CDR2 is FRNRAP. V lost 1 base, J lost 2 bases, and 5 bases lay in between. This CDR3 has 13 amino acids. Per the original methods: Reference gene primer amplification gave estimated nucleated cell counts. Assay: immunoSEQ multiplex PCR; the TCRdb copy retains only in-frame clones and omits some. D and trimming were read from the DNA, whereas the V and J calls and clone size are those reported in that table. The sample shows 150,000 to 200,000 clones, about 85% of them seen only once. This clonotype was obtained from a human donor with acute or convalescent COVID-19. The donor label of this sample is uncertain. The material sequenced was peripheral blood. The chain combines TRBV12-5 with TRBJ1-2; the D is unclear. The CDR3 spells CASGLAQNYGYTF. CDR3 coding DNA: TGTGCTAGTGGTTTGGCCCAGAACTATGGCTACACCTTC.